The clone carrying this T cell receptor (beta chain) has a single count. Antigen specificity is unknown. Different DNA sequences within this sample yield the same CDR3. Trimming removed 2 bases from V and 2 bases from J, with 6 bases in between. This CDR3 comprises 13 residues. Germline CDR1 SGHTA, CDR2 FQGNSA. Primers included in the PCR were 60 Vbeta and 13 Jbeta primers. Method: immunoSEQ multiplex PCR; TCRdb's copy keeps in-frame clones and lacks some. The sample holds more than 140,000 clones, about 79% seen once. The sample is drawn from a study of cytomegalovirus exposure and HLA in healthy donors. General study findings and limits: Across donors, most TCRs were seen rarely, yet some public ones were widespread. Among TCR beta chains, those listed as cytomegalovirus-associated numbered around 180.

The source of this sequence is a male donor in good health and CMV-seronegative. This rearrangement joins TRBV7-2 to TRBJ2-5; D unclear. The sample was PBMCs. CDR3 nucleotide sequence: TGTGCCAGCAGCTTATCCCTACAAGAGACCCAGTACTTC. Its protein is CASSLSLQETQYF.